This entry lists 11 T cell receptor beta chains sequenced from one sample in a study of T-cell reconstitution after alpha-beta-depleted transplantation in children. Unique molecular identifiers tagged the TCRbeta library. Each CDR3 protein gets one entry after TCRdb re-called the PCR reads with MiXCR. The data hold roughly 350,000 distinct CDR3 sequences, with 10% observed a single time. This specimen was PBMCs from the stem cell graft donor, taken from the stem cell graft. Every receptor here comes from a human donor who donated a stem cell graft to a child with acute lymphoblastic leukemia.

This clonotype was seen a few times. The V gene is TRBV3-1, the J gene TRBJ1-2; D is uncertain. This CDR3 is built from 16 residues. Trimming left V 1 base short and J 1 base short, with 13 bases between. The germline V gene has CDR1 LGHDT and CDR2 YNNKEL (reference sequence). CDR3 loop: CASSQVAGRGNYGYTF. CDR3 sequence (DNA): TGTGCCAGCAGCCAAGTGGCGGGTCGGGGTAACTATGGCTACACCTTC.

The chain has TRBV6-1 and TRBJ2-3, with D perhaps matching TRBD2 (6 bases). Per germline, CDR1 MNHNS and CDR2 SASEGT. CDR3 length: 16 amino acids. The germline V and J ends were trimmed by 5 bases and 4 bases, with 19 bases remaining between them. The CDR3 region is CASSPAVGSWSDTQYF. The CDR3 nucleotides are TGTGCCAGCAGTCCCGCCGTCGGGAGCTGGTCAGATACGCAGTATTTT.

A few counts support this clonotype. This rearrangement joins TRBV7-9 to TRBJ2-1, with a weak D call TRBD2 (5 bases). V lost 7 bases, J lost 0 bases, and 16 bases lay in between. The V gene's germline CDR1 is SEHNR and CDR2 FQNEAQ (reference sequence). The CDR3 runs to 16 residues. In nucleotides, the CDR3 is TGTGCCAGCACCCCCCGGATGGGGAGCTCCTACAATGAGCAGTTCTTC. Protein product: CASTPRMGSSYNEQFF.

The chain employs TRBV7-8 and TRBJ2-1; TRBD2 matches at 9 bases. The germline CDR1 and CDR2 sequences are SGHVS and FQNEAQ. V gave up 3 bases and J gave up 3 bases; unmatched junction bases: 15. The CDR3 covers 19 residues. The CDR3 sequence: CASSFYVGGGAPNYNEQFF. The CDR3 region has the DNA TGTGCCAGCAGCTTTTATGTTGGCGGGGGGGCGCCGAACTACAATGAGCAGTTCTTC.

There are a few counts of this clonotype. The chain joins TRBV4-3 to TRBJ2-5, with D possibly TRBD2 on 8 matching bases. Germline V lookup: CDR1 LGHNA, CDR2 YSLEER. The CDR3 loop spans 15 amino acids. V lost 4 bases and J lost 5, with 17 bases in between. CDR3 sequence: CASSRGLARGETQYF. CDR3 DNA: TGCGCCAGCAGCCGCGGACTAGCCAGGGGGGAGACCCAGTACTTC.

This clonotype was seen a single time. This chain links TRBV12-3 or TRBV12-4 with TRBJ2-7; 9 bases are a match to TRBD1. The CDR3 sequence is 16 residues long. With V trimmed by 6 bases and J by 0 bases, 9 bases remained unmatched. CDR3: CASSPRTGERSYEQYF. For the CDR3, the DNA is TGTGCCAGCAGCCCCCGGACAGGGGAGCGCTCCTACGAGCAGTACTTC.

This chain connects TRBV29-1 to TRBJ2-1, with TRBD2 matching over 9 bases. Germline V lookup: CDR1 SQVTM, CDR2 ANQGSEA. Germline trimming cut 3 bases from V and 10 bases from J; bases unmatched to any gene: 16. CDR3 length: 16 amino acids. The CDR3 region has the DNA TGCAGCGTTGATGTCCCCCTAGCGGGATGGGGCCGGGAGCAGTTCTTC. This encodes CSVDVPLAGWGREQFF.

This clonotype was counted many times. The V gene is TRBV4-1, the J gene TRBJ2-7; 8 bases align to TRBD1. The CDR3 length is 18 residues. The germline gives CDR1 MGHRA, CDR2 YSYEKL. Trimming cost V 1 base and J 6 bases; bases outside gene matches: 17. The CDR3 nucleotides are TGCGCCAGCAGCCAAGGTGTCCAGGGGGCTCAAGTATCGAGCGAGCAGTACTTC. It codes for CASSQGVQGAQVSSEQYF.

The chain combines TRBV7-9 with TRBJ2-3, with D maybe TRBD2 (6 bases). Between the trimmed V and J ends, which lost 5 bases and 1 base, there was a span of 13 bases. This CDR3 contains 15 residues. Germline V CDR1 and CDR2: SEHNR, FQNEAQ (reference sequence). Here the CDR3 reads CASSAGRYGTDTQYF. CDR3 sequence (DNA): TGTGCCAGCAGCGCCGGGAGATACGGCACAGATACGCAGTATTTT.

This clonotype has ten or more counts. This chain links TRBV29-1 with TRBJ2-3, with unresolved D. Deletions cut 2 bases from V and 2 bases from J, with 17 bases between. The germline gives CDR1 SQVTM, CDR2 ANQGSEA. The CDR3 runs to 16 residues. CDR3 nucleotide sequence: TGCAGCGTTGAACCCCGACGCGCGGTTTTCACAGATACGCAGTATTTT. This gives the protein CSVEPRRAVFTDTQYF.

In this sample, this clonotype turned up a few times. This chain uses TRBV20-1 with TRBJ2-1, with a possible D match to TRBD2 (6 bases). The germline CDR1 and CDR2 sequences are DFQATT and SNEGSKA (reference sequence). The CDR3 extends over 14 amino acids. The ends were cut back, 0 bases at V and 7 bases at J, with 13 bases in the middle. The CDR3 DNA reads TGCAGTGCTAGAGATTCGACTAGACATAATGAGCAGTTCTTC. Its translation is CSARDSTRHNEQFF.